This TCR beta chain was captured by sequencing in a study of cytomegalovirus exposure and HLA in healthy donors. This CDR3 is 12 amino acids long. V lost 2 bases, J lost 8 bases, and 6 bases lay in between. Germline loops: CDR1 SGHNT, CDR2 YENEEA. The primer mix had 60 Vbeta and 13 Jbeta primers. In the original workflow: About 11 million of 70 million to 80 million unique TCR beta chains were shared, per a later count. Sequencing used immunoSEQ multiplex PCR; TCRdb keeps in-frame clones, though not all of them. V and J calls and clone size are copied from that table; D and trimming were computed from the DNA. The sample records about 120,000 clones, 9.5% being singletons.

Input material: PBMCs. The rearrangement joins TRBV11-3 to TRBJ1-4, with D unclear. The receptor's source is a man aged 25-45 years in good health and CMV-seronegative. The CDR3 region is CASSLWEEKLFF. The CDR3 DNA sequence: TGTGCCAGCAGCTTATGGGAGGAAAAACTGTTTTTT.